The present entry profiles one T cell receptor (beta chain) with its context. Authors' analysis steps: Counts of nucleated cells, estimated from reference gene primer amplification, were obtained. The protocol was immunoSEQ multiplex PCR, while the TCRdb copy is restricted to in-frame clones and leaves out a portion. V and J calls and clone size are given by that table; D and trimming were obtained from the DNA. This table has about 430,000 clones, 80% to 90% appearing once. This specimen belongs to a study of blood T cell repertoires in COVID-19. Whole-study context: Sample material is recorded as cDNA or gDNA derived from T cells, B-cell-depleted T cells, or PBMCs.

Germline CDR1 reads SEHNR; CDR2 reads FQNEAQ (reference sequence). This CDR3 is 15 amino acids long. V gave up 5 bases and J gave up 1 base; unmatched junction bases: 7. Patients of the Seattle cohort, enrolled during active infection, were followed longitudinally. The chain recombines TRBV7-9 with TRBJ1-1; the match to TRBD1 covers 7 bases. Sequenced: peripheral blood. The TCR was taken from a man between 18 and 35 years old with COVID-19, enrolled during active disease. The CDR3 coding sequence is TGTGCCAGCAGCGTTCCGGGACAGAAGAACACTGAAGCTTTCTTT. Its protein is CASSVPGQKNTEAFF.